Below are 8 T cell receptor beta chains sequenced from a single sample in a study of shared clonotypes between healthy human individuals. Sequenced by immunoSEQ multiplex PCR; TCRdb stores in-frame clones only, minus some. Counted here are more than 2 million clones, over 85% occurring once; the ten biggest clones make up under 0.15%. Sequences were obtained from naive CD4+ T cells sorted from blood. Subset denoted: CD45RA+ positively selected. The receptors were gathered from a man between 18 and 35 years old in good health.

This sequence joins TRBV9 and TRBJ2-3; tentatively, D is TRBD2 (6 bases). The germline CDR1 and CDR2 sequences are SGDLS and YYNGEE. V was shortened by 3 bases and J by 4 bases, with 18 bases between the two germline ends. This CDR3 comprises 16 residues. Here the CDR3 DNA reads TGTGCCAGCAGCGCCAGCACTAGCTTAGTCGCAGATACGCAGTATTTT. Translating it yields CASSASTSLVADTQYF.

The chain recombines TRBV5-1 with TRBJ2-7; D may be TRBD2 (6 bases). The CDR3 contains 15 residues. The V end was cut by 1 base, the J end by 0 bases, with 11 bases between. Germline lookup yields CDR1 SGHRS and CDR2 YFSETQ. The CDR3 loop is CASSLLAGSSYEQYF. The DNA of the CDR3 is TGCGCCAGCAGCTTGCTGGCGGGGAGCTCCTACGAGCAGTACTTC.

This chain joins TRBV5-4 and TRBJ2-3; TRBD2 matches at 8 bases. CDR1 is SGHNT, CDR2 YYREEE, per germline (reference sequence). The CDR3 runs to 17 residues. The J segment lost 1 base and the V segment lost 1 base, leaving 8 bases of the junction unmatched. Written as DNA, the CDR3 is TGTGCCAGCAGCTTGTTTGGGCGGGGGGACGGCACAGATACGCAGTATTTT. The encoded protein is CASSLFGRGDGTDTQYF.

The chain employs TRBV6-1 and TRBJ2-6; D ambiguous. Looked up from germline, CDR1 is MNHNS and CDR2 is SASEGT. Trimming cost V 2 bases and J 0 bases, with 8 bases left between them. The CDR3 loop spans 16 amino acids. The CDR3 coding sequence is TGTGCCAGCAGTGAATTGAGGAGCTCTGGGGCCAACGTCCTGACTTTC. This sequence encodes CASSELRSSGANVLTF.

This clone was recorded a few times. This chain connects TRBV5-6 to TRBJ1-4, with 8 bases fitting TRBD1. V lost 0 bases and J lost 7; bases outside the gene matches: 11. CDR3 length: 17 residues. The germline V gene has CDR1 SGHDT and CDR2 YYEEEE. CDR3 DNA sequence: TGTGCCAGCAGCTTGGGTTTGGGGAAGGACAGGGCTGAAAAACTGTTTTTT. Its protein product is CASSLGLGKDRAEKLFF.

This clone showed up just once. The chain recombines TRBV5-4 with TRBJ2-5, with D maybe TRBD2 (5 bases). CDR3 length: 14 residues. The V gene lost 1 base and the J gene lost 5 bases, with 12 bases spanning the gap. Germline V gene lookup returns CDR1 SGHNT and CDR2 YYREEE (reference sequence). The DNA of the CDR3 is TGTGCCAGCAGCTTGAGCGGACCCGGGGAGACCCAGTACTTC. It codes for CASSLSGPGETQYF.

This rearrangement joins TRBV11-2 to TRBJ2-5; a possible D gene is TRBD2 (5 bases). V lost 5 bases and J lost 5, with 18 bases in between. The CDR3 totals 15 residues. Looked up from germline, CDR1 is SGHAT and CDR2 is FQNNGV. DNA for the CDR3: TGTGCCAGCAGCCCGAGACTGGACTCGGGGGAGACCCAGTACTTC. Translated, it gives CASSPRLDSGETQYF.

This sequence joins TRBV10-2 and TRBJ2-2; D gene ambiguous. This CDR3 comprises 14 residues. Trimming pared 9 bases from V and 6 bases from J, leaving 17 bases between. CDR1 and CDR2 (germline): WSHSY, SAAADI. CDR3: CASTIHQTSGELFF. The DNA for the CDR3 is TGCGCCAGTACCATACATCAAACCTCCGGGGAGCTGTTTTTT.